This T cell receptor (beta chain) was profiled in a study of long-term antiretroviral therapy in people with HIV. They ran version v3.0 of the immunoSEQ assay at survey level. Libraries were prepared by immunoSEQ multiplex PCR; TCRdb keeps only in-frame clonotypes and omits some of them. The sample yields 20,000 to 25,000 clones, about 80% seen once. Germline V CDR1 and CDR2: LNHDA, SQIVND (reference sequence). Trimming removed 6 bases from V and 4 bases from J, with 8 bases in between. CDR3 size: 12 residues. The source is a woman between 40 and 55 years old with HIV. The sequenced sample was unsorted PBMCs, obtained 1.1 years before starting antiretroviral therapy. The chain carries TRBV19 and TRBJ2-3; a possible D gene is TRBD2 (6 bases). The CDR3 sequence: CASSPGADTQYF. Written as DNA, the CDR3 is TGTGCCAGTAGCCCGGGGGCAGATACGCAGTATTTT.